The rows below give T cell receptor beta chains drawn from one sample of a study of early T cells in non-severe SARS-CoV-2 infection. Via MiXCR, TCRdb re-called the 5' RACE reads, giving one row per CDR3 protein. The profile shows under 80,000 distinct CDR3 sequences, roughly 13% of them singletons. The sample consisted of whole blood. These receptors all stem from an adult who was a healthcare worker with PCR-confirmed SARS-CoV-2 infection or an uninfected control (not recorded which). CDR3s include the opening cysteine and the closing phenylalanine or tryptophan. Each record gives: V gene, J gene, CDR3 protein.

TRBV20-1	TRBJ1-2	CSAPQERRSRGYTF
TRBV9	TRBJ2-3	CASSVGGNHLFDTQYF
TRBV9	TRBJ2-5	CASSVQDDQETQYF
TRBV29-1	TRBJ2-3	CKIGGDLRGDTQYF
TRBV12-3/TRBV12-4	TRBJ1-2	CASSQTGTGGTGGYTF
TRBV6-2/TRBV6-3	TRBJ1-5	CASRNGGGSNQPQHF
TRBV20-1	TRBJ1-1	CSAGQGASGTEAFF
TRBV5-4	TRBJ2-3	CASSYGGTDTQYF
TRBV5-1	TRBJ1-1	CASSLAREGEAFF
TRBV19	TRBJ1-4	CASSGQSPEKLFF
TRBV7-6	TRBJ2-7	CASSTSTREQYF
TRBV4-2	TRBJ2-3	CASSQDPGDTQYF
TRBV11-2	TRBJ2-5	CASSLGAEKSAQYF
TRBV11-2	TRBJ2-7	CASSPSRRGESVTYEQYF
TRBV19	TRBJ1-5	CASSMRRAPQHF
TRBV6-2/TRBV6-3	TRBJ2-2	CASSLGGHGELFF
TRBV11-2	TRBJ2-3	CASIERGPRDTQYF
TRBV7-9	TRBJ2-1	CASSPRQWDWDYNEQFF
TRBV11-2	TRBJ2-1	CASSLTGGNEQFF